This T cell receptor (beta chain) was identified in a study of CD8 T cells in ankylosing spondylitis. Study conclusions and caveats: Clones linked to disease, bearing a CD8+ phenotype, were relatively rare in peripheral blood. Roughly eight highly homologous variants made up a TCR beta motif, and this motif appeared characteristic of ankylosing spondylitis blood.

It was by quantitative 5'-RACE with molecular barcodes that TCR beta libraries were made. TCRdb re-called the 5' RACE reads with MiXCR, one entry per CDR3 protein. The table has 200,000 to 250,000 distinct CDR3 sequences, around 19% seen once. Between the trimmed V and J ends, which lost 3 bases and 6 bases, there was a span of 6 bases. CDR3 length: 11 amino acids. In its sample, this clonotype was seen many times. Its antigen is currently unknown. The sequence came from a male donor with ankylosing spondylitis. The genes are TRBV12-3 or TRBV12-4 and TRBJ2-7; D is uncertain. Sequences were obtained from blood, either unsorted or a sorted T cell fraction (not recorded which). Here the CDR3 reads CASSFSLEQYF. DNA of the CDR3: TGTGCCAGCAGTTTTTCTCTCGAGCAGTACTTC.